This T cell receptor (beta chain) was retrieved from a study of blood T cell repertoires in COVID-19. Background on the study: In each case, the material was cDNA or gDNA derived from T cells, B-cell-depleted T cells, or PBMCs.

As handled by the study authors: Estimation of nucleated cell counts was performed using reference gene primer amplification. The protocol was immunoSEQ multiplex PCR, while the TCRdb copy is restricted to in-frame clones and leaves out a portion. That table gives V, J and clone size, and the DNA gave D and trimming. The data hold 200,000 to 250,000 clones, with roughly 86% observed a single time. The CDR3 totals 15 residues. Looked up from germline, CDR1 is SGHRS and CDR2 is YFSETQ. Germline trimming cut 4 bases from V and 7 bases from J; bases unmatched to any gene: 10. Recruited during active infection, patients (from Seattle) were subsequently followed longitudinally.

The source of this sequence is a woman between 50 and 59 years old with COVID-19, enrolled during active disease. The sample consisted of peripheral blood. The V gene is TRBV5-1, the J gene TRBJ2-1, with TRBD2 identical over 8 bases. The CDR3 DNA is TGCGCCAGCAGCGATATGCGGGGACTAGAAAATGAGCAGTTCTTC. Protein sequence: CASSDMRGLENEQFF.